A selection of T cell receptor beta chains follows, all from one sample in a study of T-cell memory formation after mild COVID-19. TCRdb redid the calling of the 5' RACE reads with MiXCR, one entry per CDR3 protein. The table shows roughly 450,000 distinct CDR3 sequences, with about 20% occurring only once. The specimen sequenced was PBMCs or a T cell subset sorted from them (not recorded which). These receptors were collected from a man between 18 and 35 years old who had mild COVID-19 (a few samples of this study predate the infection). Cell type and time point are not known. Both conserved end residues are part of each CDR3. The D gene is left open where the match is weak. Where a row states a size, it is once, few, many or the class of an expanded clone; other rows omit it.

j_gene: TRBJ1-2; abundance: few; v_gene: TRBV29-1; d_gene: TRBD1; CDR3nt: TGCAGCGTTGAAGGACAGGGGCCTCTCTATGGCTACACCTTC; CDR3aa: CSVEGQGPLYGYTF
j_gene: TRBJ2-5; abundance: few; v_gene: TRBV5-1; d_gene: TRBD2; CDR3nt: TGCGCCAGCAGCTTGGCCAACAGCGGGGAAGAGACCCAGTACTTC; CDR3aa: CASSLANSGEETQYF
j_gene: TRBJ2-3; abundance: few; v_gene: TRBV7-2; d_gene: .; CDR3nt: TGTGCCAGCAGCTCCCGATGGGGCCCGAACACAGATACGCAGTATTTT; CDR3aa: CASSSRWGPNTDTQYF
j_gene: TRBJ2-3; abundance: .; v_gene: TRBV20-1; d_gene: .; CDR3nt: TGCAGTGCTAGGCCGGCCCAGGGGTGGAAAGATACGCAGTATTTT; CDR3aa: CSARPAQGWKDTQYF
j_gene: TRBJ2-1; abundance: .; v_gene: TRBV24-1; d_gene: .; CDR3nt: TGTGCCACCAGTGTCCCGGGGAGTGACGAGCAGTTCTTC; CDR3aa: CATSVPGSDEQFF
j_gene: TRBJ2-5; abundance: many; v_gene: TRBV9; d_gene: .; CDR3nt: TGTGCCAGCAGTGTGGAAGGAGAGACCCAGTACTTC; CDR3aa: CASSVEGETQYF
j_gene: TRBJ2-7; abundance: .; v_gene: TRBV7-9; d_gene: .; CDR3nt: TGTGCCAGCAGCTCTACAGACGAGCAGTACTTC; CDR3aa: CASSSTDEQYF
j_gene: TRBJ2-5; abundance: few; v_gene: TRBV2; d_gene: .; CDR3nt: TGTGCCAGCAGTGCTCTGTCAGGCCCCTGGGAGACCCAGTACTTC; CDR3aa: CASSALSGPWETQYF
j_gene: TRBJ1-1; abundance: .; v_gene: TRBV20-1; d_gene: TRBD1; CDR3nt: TGCAGTGCTAGAGATACCCAGGGGGGTGAAACTGAAGCTTTCTTT; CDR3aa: CSARDTQGGETEAFF
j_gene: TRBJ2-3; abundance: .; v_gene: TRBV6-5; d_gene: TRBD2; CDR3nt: TGTGCCAGCAGTTACCGTGCGGGAGGGGATACGCAGTATTTT; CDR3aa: CASSYRAGGDTQYF
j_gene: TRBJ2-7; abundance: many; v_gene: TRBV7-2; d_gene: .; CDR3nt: TGTGCCAGCAGCCCTTCCACCTACGAGCAGTACTTC; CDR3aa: CASSPSTYEQYF
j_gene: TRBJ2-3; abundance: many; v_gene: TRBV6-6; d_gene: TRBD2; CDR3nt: TGTGCCAGCAGTCCGGGTGTTAGCGGGGGTTTCACAGATACGCAGTATTTT; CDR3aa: CASSPGVSGGFTDTQYF
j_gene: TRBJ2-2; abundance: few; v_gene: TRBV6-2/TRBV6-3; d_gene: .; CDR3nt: TGTGCCAGCAGTTACTACGGGGTTAAGAACACCGGGGAGCTGTTTTTT; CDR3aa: CASSYYGVKNTGELFF
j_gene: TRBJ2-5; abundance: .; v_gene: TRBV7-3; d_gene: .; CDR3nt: TGTGCCAGCAGCCCAACAGGGAACGGGGCCCAGTACTTC; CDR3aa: CASSPTGNGAQYF